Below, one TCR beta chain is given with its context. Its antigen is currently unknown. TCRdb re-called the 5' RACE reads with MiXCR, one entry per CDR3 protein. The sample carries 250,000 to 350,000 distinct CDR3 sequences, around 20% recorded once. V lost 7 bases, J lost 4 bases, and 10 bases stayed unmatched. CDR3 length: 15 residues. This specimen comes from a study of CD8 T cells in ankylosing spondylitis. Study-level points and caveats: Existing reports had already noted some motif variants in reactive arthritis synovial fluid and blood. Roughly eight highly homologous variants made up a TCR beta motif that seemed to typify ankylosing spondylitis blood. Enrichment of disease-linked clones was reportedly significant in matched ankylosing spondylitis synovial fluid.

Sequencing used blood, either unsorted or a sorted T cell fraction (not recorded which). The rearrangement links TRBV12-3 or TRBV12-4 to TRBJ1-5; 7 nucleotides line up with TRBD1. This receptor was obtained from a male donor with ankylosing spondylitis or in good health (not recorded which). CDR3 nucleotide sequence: TGTGCCAGCACCTGGACAGGACTCGGGAATCAGCCCCAGCATTTT. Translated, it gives CASTWTGLGNQPQHF.